Listed here are 13 T cell receptor beta chains from one sample, sequenced in a study of cytomegalovirus exposure and HLA in healthy donors. PCR amplification relied on 60 Vbeta primers (plus 13 Jbeta primers). Data came from immunoSEQ multiplex PCR; TCRdb stores just in-frame clones and leaves some out. The sample lists around 100,000 clones; over 60% were seen once. Material: PBMCs. Receptor source: a woman under 40 in good health and CMV-seronegative.

The chain employs TRBV2 and TRBJ2-5; the D gene is possibly TRBD2 (6 bases). CDR3 length: 11 residues. Trimming left V 8 bases short and J 5 bases short, with 9 bases between. Germline lookup yields CDR1 SNHLY and CDR2 FYNNEI. CDR3 residues: CASAEGETQYF. CDR3 sequence (DNA): TGTGCCAGCGCGGAGGGCGAGACCCAGTACTTC.

This clone showed up just a few times. V and J are TRBV10-3 and TRBJ1-2; 10 positions agree with TRBD1. The junction had 5 bases not matched to a gene; V was cut back by 0 bases and J by 4 bases. CDR1 and CDR2 from the germline V gene are ENHRY and SYGVKD. The length of the CDR3 is 16 residues. The CDR3 region is CAISESTGGAGYGYTF. The DNA for the CDR3 is TGTGCCATCAGTGAGTCGACAGGGGGCGCTGGCTATGGCTACACCTTC.

In this sample, this clone turned up a few times. This rearrangement joins TRBV14 to TRBJ2-5, with TRBD2 matching over 9 bases. This CDR3 contains 18 residues. Germline CDR1 reads SGHDN; CDR2 reads FVKESK. V was pared by 1 base and J by 5 bases, with 14 bases of the junction left unmatched. The CDR3 nucleotides are TGTGCCAGCAGCCAAGTACGGACGGCTAGCGGGATGGGGGAGACCCAGTACTTC. Protein: CASSQVRTASGMGETQYF.

This clone was observed a single time. The genes are TRBV29-1 and TRBJ1-1, with a weak D call TRBD1 (5 bases). V was pared by 4 bases and J by 6 bases, with 21 bases between. The CDR3 spans 15 residues. CDR1 is SQVTM and CDR2 is ANQGSEA in the germline V gene. For the CDR3, the DNA is TGCAGCGTTGGTACCTTTGGTGAGGGGAGGGCTGAAGCTTTCTTT. This translates into CSVGTFGEGRAEAFF.

This clone was observed a handful of times. The chain joins TRBV5-6 to TRBJ1-5, with D maybe TRBD1 (6 bases). This CDR3 has 14 residues. Trimming shortened V by 2 bases and J by 6 bases, and 12 bases separated the two germline ends. The germline CDR1 and CDR2 sequences are SGHDT and YYEEEE. The CDR3 reads CASSLRGGGQPQHF. The CDR3 DNA reads TGTGCCAGCAGCTTACGGGGGGGCGGTCAGCCCCAGCATTTT.

This clone has more than one count but fewer than ten. Written as DNA, the CDR3 is TGTGCCAGCAGTTTTGGAGGGCGCCCCTCCTACGAGCAGTACTTC. Its translation: CASSFGGRPSYEQYF. The chain combines TRBV28 with TRBJ2-7; TRBD2 might be the D (6 bases). Trimming stripped 3 bases from V and 0 bases from J, with 12 bases between. Looked up from germline, CDR1 is MDHEN and CDR2 is SYDVKM. The CDR3 is 15 amino acids.

The DNA of the CDR3 is TGTGCCAGCAGCTTACTAGCGCTCTCCTACAATGAGCAGTTCTTC. Its translation: CASSLLALSYNEQFF. This chain joins TRBV7-2 and TRBJ2-1; perhaps TRBD2 as D (6 bases). V was trimmed by 2 bases and J by 0 bases, leaving 8 bases between them. The CDR3 spans 15 residues. Germline loops: CDR1 SGHTA, CDR2 FQGNSA.

The chain employs TRBV6-1 and TRBJ2-1; TRBD2 matches at 7 bases. After removal of 4 bases from V and 8 bases from J, the junction contained 14 bases not matched to a gene. The germline V gene has CDR1 MNHNS and CDR2 SASEGT. This CDR3 is 16 amino acids long. CDR3: CASSVVSGRGRDEQFF. Here the CDR3 DNA reads TGTGCCAGCAGTGTTGTTTCGGGGAGGGGTCGCGATGAGCAGTTCTTC.

This clone has a handful of counts. This chain links TRBV10-2 with TRBJ2-7; D perhaps matches TRBD2 (6 bases). This CDR3 has 17 amino acids. The germline CDR1 and CDR2 sequences are WSHSY and SAAADI. Trimming stripped 3 bases from V and 0 bases from J, with 18 bases between. CDR3: CASSDTHVRGNSYEQYF. CDR3 sequence (DNA): TGCGCCAGCAGTGATACCCACGTCCGGGGGAACTCCTACGAGCAGTACTTC.

This clone was seen only a few times. The chain links TRBV6-5 to TRBJ2-5; TRBD1 aligns across 8 bases. Germline CDR1 is MNHEY and CDR2 is SVGAGI. Trimming removed 9 bases from V and 5 bases from J; junction bases left unmatched: 5. This CDR3 comprises 12 residues. The CDR3 DNA reads TGTGCCAGTGGACAGGGTGCCGAGACCCAGTACTTC. Encoded protein: CASGQGAETQYF.

V and J are TRBV28 and TRBJ1-1, with TRBD1 matching 7 bases. Germline V gene sequence: CDR1 MDHEN, CDR2 SYDVKM. The CDR3 contains 12 residues. V shed 6 bases and J 8 bases; nucleotides not matched to a gene: 6. CDR3 protein: CASRADRAEAFF. The CDR3 DNA reads as TGTGCCAGCAGGGCAGACAGGGCGGAAGCTTTCTTT.

This clone has just a few counts. The rearrangement links TRBV18 to TRBJ1-3, with 8 bases that match TRBD1. V shed 3 bases, J shed 3 bases, and the junction held 7 bases outside the gene matches. Looked up from germline, CDR1 is KGHSH and CDR2 is LQKENI. CDR3 size: 16 residues. CDR3 bases: TGTGCCAGCTCACCCACCGGACAGGGAGTTGGAAACACCATATATTTT. This sequence encodes CASSPTGQGVGNTIYF.

DNA of the CDR3: TGCAGCGTTGAAGCGGACGGGAACTCCTACGAGCAGTACTTC. This sequence encodes CSVEADGNSYEQYF. The gene calls are TRBV29-1 and TRBJ2-7, with D possibly TRBD2 on 5 matching bases. V lost 1 base and J 0 bases, leaving 10 bases between the germline ends. Germline V gene sequence: CDR1 SQVTM, CDR2 ANQGSEA. This CDR3 has 14 residues.